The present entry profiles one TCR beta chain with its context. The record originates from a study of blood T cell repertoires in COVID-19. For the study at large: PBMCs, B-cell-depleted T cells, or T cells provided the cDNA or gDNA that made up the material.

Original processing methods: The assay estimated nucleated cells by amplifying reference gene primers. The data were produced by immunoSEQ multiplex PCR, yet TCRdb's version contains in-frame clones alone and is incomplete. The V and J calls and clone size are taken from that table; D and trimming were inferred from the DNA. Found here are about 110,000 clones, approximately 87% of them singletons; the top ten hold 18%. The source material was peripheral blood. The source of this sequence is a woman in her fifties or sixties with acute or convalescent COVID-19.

In DNA, the CDR3 is TGTGCCAGCAGCTTAAGTAGCGGGGGGGGCACAGATACGCAGTATTTT. Its translation: CASSLSSGGGTDTQYF. This chain connects TRBV11-3 to TRBJ2-3; TRBD2 matches 11 bases. Trimming removed 2 bases from V and 1 base from J; junction bases left unmatched: 2. The CDR3 consists of 16 residues. CDR1 and CDR2 from the germline V gene are SGHNT and YENEEA.